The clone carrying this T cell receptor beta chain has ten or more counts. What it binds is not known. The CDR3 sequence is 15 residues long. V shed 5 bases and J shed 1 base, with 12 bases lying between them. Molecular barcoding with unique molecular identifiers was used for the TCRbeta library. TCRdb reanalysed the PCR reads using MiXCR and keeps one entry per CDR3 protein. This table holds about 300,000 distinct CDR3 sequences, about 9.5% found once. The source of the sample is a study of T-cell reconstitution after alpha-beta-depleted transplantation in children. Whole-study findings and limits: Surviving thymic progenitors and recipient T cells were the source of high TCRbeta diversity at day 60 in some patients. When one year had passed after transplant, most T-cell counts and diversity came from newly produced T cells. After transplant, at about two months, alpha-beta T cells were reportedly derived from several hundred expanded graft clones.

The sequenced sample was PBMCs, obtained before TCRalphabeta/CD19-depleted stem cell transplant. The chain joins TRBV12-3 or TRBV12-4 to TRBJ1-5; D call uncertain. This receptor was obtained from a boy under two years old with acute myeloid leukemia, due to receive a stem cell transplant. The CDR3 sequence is CASSTDGASNQPQHF. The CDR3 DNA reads TGTGCCAGCAGTACTGACGGTGCGAGCAATCAGCCCCAGCATTTT.